This T cell receptor beta chain was retrieved from a study of blood T cell repertoires in COVID-19. Turning to the study itself: Donors in the United States, Italy and Spain gave samples during acute or convalescent COVID-19. T cells, B-cell-depleted T cells, or PBMCs provided the cDNA or gDNA that served as material.

As processed by the authors: The authors estimated nucleated cell counts from reference gene primer amplification. Sequenced by immunoSEQ multiplex PCR; TCRdb stores in-frame clones only, minus some. The V and J calls and the clone size are those of that table, but D and trimming were determined from the DNA. The profile shows 130,000 to 150,000 clones, about four fifths of them singletons. Worth noting for this clone: The junction and the germline gene differ at one end; a read error may be behind it.

The receptor comes from a man between 70 and 80 years old who had recovered from COVID-19. The sequenced material came from peripheral blood.

The CDR3 nucleotides are TGTGCCAGCAGACCGACTAGCGGCCCGACGAATTTT. Translated: CASRPTSGPTNF. This chain uses TRBV2 with TRBJ2-3, with 9 bases fitting TRBD2. The CDR3 sequence is 12 residues long. Germline values: CDR1 SNHLY, CDR2 FYNNEI.